These 4 T cell receptor beta chains share one sample of origin, sequenced in a study of blood T cell repertoires in COVID-19. TCRdb's copy holds only in-frame clones and misses some; the assay was immunoSEQ multiplex PCR. The table includes about 69,000 clones, 90% detected once. The sample comprised peripheral blood. The receptors here all came from a woman younger than 30 with acute or convalescent COVID-19.

The chain couples TRBV19 to TRBJ1-5, with a weak D call TRBD1 (5 bases). Trimming stripped 6 bases from V and 3 bases from J, with 21 bases between. CDR3 length equals 17 residues. Germline V gives CDR1 LNHDA, CDR2 SQIVND (reference sequence). This chain's CDR3 is CASSLGRVGRLNQPQHF. CDR3 nucleotides: TGTGCCAGTAGCCTCGGCAGAGTGGGGCGACTCAATCAGCCCCAGCATTTT.

The rearrangement links TRBV7-2 to TRBJ2-3, with 7 bases that match TRBD2. V trimming: 5 bases; J trimming: 8 bases; junction bases outside the gene matches: 10. The CDR3 contains 14 residues. Germline assignment: CDR1 SGHTA and CDR2 FQGNSA. CDR3 in amino acids: CASSQAGTHTTQYF. DNA of the CDR3: TGTGCCAGCAGCCAAGCGGGGACTCATACTACGCAGTATTTT.

The chain employs TRBV6-5 and TRBJ2-5, with D possibly matching TRBD2 (6 bases). Germline CDR1 and CDR2: MNHEY and SVGAGI. V was clipped by 6 bases and J by 5 bases, with 10 bases between them. The CDR3 has 12 residues. This CDR3 is CASRSSAETQYF. CDR3 coding DNA: TGTGCCAGCAGGTCTAGCGCGGAGACCCAGTACTTC.

This clone has only one observation. This sequence joins TRBV19 and TRBJ2-6, with TRBD1 matching 12 bases. J gave up 0 bases and V 3 bases, and 3 bases lay outside the gene matches. CDR3 size: 18 residues. Germline values: CDR1 LNHDA, CDR2 SQIVND (reference sequence). The CDR3 DNA sequence: TGTGCCAGTAGTATTTTGGGACAGGGGGCCTCTGGGGCCAACGTCCTGACTTTC. It encodes CASSILGQGASGANVLTF.